Listed here are 4 T cell receptor beta chains from one sample, sequenced in a study of cytomegalovirus exposure and HLA in healthy donors. Primers included in the PCR were 60 Vbeta and 13 Jbeta primers. TCRdb's copy holds only in-frame clones and misses some; the assay was immunoSEQ multiplex PCR. Here the sample spans around 160,000 clones, roughly 80% being singletons. Source material: PBMCs. The receptors come from a male donor in good health and CMV-seronegative.

The CDR3 coding sequence is TGTGCCAGCAGCGGAACAGGGGCCAGCTCCTACAATGAGCAGTTCTTC. This codes for CASSGTGASSYNEQFF. The chain has TRBV2 and TRBJ2-1; 7 nucleotides align to TRBD1. Trimming cost V 6 bases and J 0 bases; bases outside gene matches: 8. This CDR3 is 16 amino acids long. The germline gives CDR1 SNHLY, CDR2 FYNNEI.

The V and J genes are TRBV11-2 and TRBJ2-3, with TRBD2 matching 8 bases. Germline V gives CDR1 SGHAT, CDR2 FQNNGV. This CDR3 comprises 16 residues. J lost 0 bases, V lost 2 bases, and 4 bases had no gene match. CDR3 in DNA: TGTGCCAGCAGCTTAAAACTAGCGGCTAGCACAGATACGCAGTATTTT. Protein: CASSLKLAASTDTQYF.

This clone was recorded a few times. The chain joins TRBV5-8 to TRBJ1-6; 8 bases are a match to TRBD1. In germline, CDR1 is SGHTS, CDR2 YDEGEE. The CDR3 has 18 residues. With V trimmed by 4 bases and J by 7 bases, 16 bases remained unmatched. The CDR3, as DNA: TGTGCCAGCAGCAAACGGACAGGGTTTGGGGCCTTAAATTCACCCCTCCACTTT. This translates into CASSKRTGFGALNSPLHF.

This chain connects TRBV28 to TRBJ1-2, with D perhaps TRBD1 (5 bases). The CDR3 extends over 14 amino acids. V was shortened by 5 bases and J by 4 bases, with 14 bases between the two germline ends. Germline V gene lookup returns CDR1 MDHEN and CDR2 SYDVKM. The CDR3 spells CASSMTARVYGYTF. The CDR3 nucleotides read TGTGCCAGCAGTATGACTGCCAGGGTCTATGGCTACACCTTC.